This T cell receptor (beta chain) originates from a study of Ad26.COV2.S vaccination and SARS-CoV-2 variants. The sample's treatment: 15 to 20 received Ad26.COV2.S at low or high dose, single or two shots; about five received placebo; per-sample allocation not given. Following the first vaccine or placebo injection, samples were taken on day 63. V was trimmed by 1 base and J by 5 bases, leaving 21 bases between them. Germline V lookup: CDR1 SGHRS, CDR2 YFSETQ. This CDR3 contains 17 residues. Assay: immunoSEQ multiplex PCR; the TCRdb copy retains only in-frame clones and omits some. The sample yields about 410,000 clones, around 92% seen once.

V and J are TRBV5-1 and TRBJ1-1, with D unresolved. This sample comprised peripheral blood, obtained in a trial of Ad26.COV2.S vaccine versus placebo. This receptor was obtained from a person aged 18-65 years who received the Ad26.COV2.S COVID-19 vaccine or a placebo. The CDR3 region is CASSLYSSSRSWTEAFF. CDR3 DNA sequence: TGCGCCAGCAGCTTGTATTCCTCTTCACGGTCCTGGACTGAAGCTTTCTTT.